These 14 T cell receptor beta chains were sequenced from one sample in a study of OX40 agonist ivuxolimab in advanced cancers. Generated by immunoSEQ multiplex PCR, the TCRdb table keeps only in-frame clones and is missing some. Among 59,000 or so clones listed, approximately 79% were seen once. The starting material was CD4+ or CD8+ T cells sorted from blood, obtained in a trial of the OX40 agonist ivuxolimab. The source of these receptors is an adult with an advanced solid tumor such as melanoma, head and neck, liver or kidney cancer.

CDR3 residues: CASSWGKRAGELFF. CDR3 DNA: TGTGCCAGCAGTTGGGGGAAACGGGCCGGGGAGCTGTTTTTT. The gene calls are TRBV27 and TRBJ2-2, with D perhaps matching TRBD1 or TRBD2 (5 bases each). Trimming stripped 4 bases from V and 6 bases from J, with 12 bases between. Germline CDR1 reads MNHEY; CDR2 reads SMNVEV (reference sequence). The CDR3 spans 14 residues.

The V and J genes are TRBV4-3 and TRBJ1-2, with a tentative D call TRBD1 (5 bases). CDR1 and CDR2 (germline): LGHNA, YSLEER. The CDR3 has 13 residues. Deletions cut 1 base from V and 7 bases from J, with 10 bases between. The CDR3 sequence is CASSQAYGGGYTF. DNA for the CDR3: TGCGCCAGCAGCCAAGCGTACGGGGGTGGCTACACCTTC.

The chain links TRBV19 to TRBJ2-5, with 10 bases lining up with TRBD2. Germline V gene sequence: CDR1 LNHDA, CDR2 SQIVND (reference sequence). After removal of 5 bases from V and 3 bases from J, the junction contained 6 bases not matched to a gene. The CDR3 runs 15 residues. CDR3 in DNA: TGTGCCAGTAGTTGGACTAGCGGAGTTGAAGAGACCCAGTACTTC. Residues: CASSWTSGVEETQYF. Drawing the rest from reference TRBV19 and TRBJ2-5, the complete variable domain is DGGITQSPKYLFRKEGQNVTLSCEQNLNHDAMYWYRQDPGQGLRLIYYSQIVNDFQKGDIAEGYSVSREKKESFPLTVTSAQKNPTAFYLCASSWTSGVEETQYFGPGTRLLVL.

The chain links TRBV6-5 to TRBJ1-2; 8 bases fit TRBD1. This CDR3 contains 15 residues. With 6 bases clipped from V and 3 bases from J, the junction kept 9 bases outside the gene matches. Germline CDR1 reads MNHEY; CDR2 reads SVGAGI. CDR3 DNA sequence: TGTGCCAGCAGCCTTAGACAGGGGTACCACTATGGCTACACCTTC. Translated, it gives CASSLRQGYHYGYTF.

The chain joins TRBV18 to TRBJ1-1, with D perhaps TRBD1 (6 bases). This CDR3 has 15 amino acids. Trimming cost V 3 bases and J 5 bases, with 16 bases left between them. In germline, CDR1 is KGHSH, CDR2 LQKENI. In DNA form, the CDR3 reads TGTGCCAGCTCACCCACCGGGGGCCGAAGGACTGAAGCTTTCTTT. It is translated as CASSPTGGRRTEAFF.

This clone appeared once. The genes are TRBV29-1 and TRBJ1-5, with no clear D. Germline V gene sequence: CDR1 SQVTM, CDR2 ANQGSEA. CDR3 length: 14 residues. Between the trimmed V and J ends, which lost 5 bases and 0 bases, there was a span of 11 bases. Here the CDR3 DNA reads TGCAGCGTTTCATGGGATTATAGCAATCAGCCCCAGCATTTT. It encodes CSVSWDYSNQPQHF.

This clone was counted only a few times. The genes are TRBV18 and TRBJ2-2; TRBD1 matches 9 bases. V shed 6 bases, J shed 3 bases, and the junction held 11 bases outside the gene matches. This CDR3 comprises 17 residues. Germline CDR1 KGHSH, CDR2 LQKENI. CDR3 sequence reads: CASSTGSGTGYTGELFF. The DNA of the CDR3 is TGTGCCAGCTCGACCGGGTCCGGGACAGGGTACACCGGGGAGCTGTTTTTT.

This sequence joins TRBV2 and TRBJ1-5; 9 nucleotides line up with TRBD1. The CDR3 sequence is 17 residues long. With 7 bases clipped from V and 0 bases from J, the junction kept 10 bases outside the gene matches. In germline, CDR1 is SNHLY, CDR2 FYNNEI. Here the CDR3 DNA reads TGTGCCAGCACCCTCAGGACAGGGGATGTTAGCAATCAGCCCCAGCATTTT. Encoded protein: CASTLRTGDVSNQPQHF.

CDR3 loop: CASSLSGLAYNEQFF. CDR3 nucleotide sequence: TGTGCCAGCAGTTTATCGGGACTAGCGTACAATGAGCAGTTCTTC. This chain joins TRBV27 and TRBJ2-1; 10 bases agree with TRBD2. Germline V lookup: CDR1 MNHEY, CDR2 SMNVEV (reference sequence). The V and J ends lost 0 bases and 4 bases, in that order; junction bases with no gene match: 0. The CDR3 is 15 residues long.

A word on this clone: A junction boundary mismatches the germline segment, possibly from a read error. The chain uses TRBV6-1 and TRBJ2-7; unclear D gene. The length of the CDR3 is 15 residues. Germline V gene sequence: CDR1 MNHNS, CDR2 SASEGT. The CDR3 is CAISESGNRPYEQYF. The CDR3 coding sequence is TGTGCCATCAGTGAGTCCGGTAATCGACCTTACGAGCAGTACTTC.

The CDR3 is CASSVVGDSGEQYF. CDR3 coding DNA: TGTGCCAGCAGCGTAGTGGGGGATTCGGGCGAGCAGTACTTC. This sequence joins TRBV9 and TRBJ2-7; D could derive from TRBD1 or TRBD2 (5 bases each). Trimming cost V 0 bases and J 6 bases, with 13 bases left between them. There are 14 residues in the CDR3. Germline CDR1 reads SGDLS; CDR2 reads YYNGEE.

This clone was recorded once. This chain uses TRBV6-5 with TRBJ1-2; D is uncertain. The CDR3 extends over 13 amino acids. The V end lost 0 bases, the J end lost 10 bases, and 12 bases lay between the germline ends. The germline V gene encodes CDR1 MNHEY and CDR2 SVGAGI. The CDR3 nucleotides read TGTGCCAGCAGTTACTCGACCCGGGAGGACTACACCTTC. Encoded protein: CASSYSTREDYTF.

In its sample, this clone was seen once. The J gene is TRBJ1-1, the V gene TRBV6-6; tentatively, D is TRBD1 (6 bases). V was trimmed by 0 bases and J by 11 bases, leaving 16 bases between them. This CDR3 has 14 amino acids. Germline values: CDR1 MNHNY, CDR2 SVGAGI (reference sequence). The CDR3 protein is CASSYSGQSGLAFF. In DNA form, the CDR3 reads TGTGCCAGCAGTTACTCCGGACAGTCGGGGCTGGCTTTCTTT.

V is TRBV5-4 and J is TRBJ2-1, with TRBD2 matching over 9 bases. The ends lost 5 bases at V and 7 bases at J; junction bases unmatched: 4. CDR3 length equals 13 residues. Germline V gene lookup returns CDR1 SGHNT and CDR2 YYREEE (reference sequence). The DNA for the CDR3 is TGTGCCAGCAGTATCGCGGGGGGGAATGAGCAGTTCTTC. As protein: CASSIAGGNEQFF.